A single sample gave rise to the 24 T cell receptor beta chains below, sequenced in a study of blood T cell repertoires in COVID-19. The data were produced by immunoSEQ multiplex PCR, yet TCRdb's version contains in-frame clones alone and is incomplete. The profile shows 100,000 or so clones, roughly 90% of them singletons. The sequencing sample was made of peripheral blood. Receptors were obtained from a man between 65 and 85 years old with acute or convalescent COVID-19.

This clone was counted a single time. The chain links TRBV10-2 to TRBJ2-7, with 8 bases aligning to TRBD1. Germline V gives CDR1 WSHSY, CDR2 SAAADI. CDR3 length: 15 residues. The ends lost 1 base at V and 4 bases at J; junction bases unmatched: 6. The CDR3 reads CASSEYGTGLYEQYF. The DNA of the CDR3 is TGCGCCAGCAGTGAGTACGGGACAGGTCTATACGAGCAGTACTTC.

The rearrangement joins TRBV15 to TRBJ1-5; D is unresolved. The CDR3 extends over 12 amino acids. With 1 base removed from V and 7 bases from J, the gap between germline ends came to 5 bases. Germline CDR1 LNHNV, CDR2 YYDKDF (reference sequence). In nucleotides, the CDR3 is TGTGCCACCAGCAGAGTGGGCCAGCCCCAGCATTTT. Translating it yields CATSRVGQPQHF. Full variable domain (missing parts from reference TRBV15 and TRBJ1-5): DAMVIQNPRYQVTQFGKPVTLSCSQTLNHNVMYWYQQKSSQAPKLLFHYYDKDFNNEADTPDNFQSRRPNTSFCFLDIRSPGLGDTAMYLCATSRVGQPQHFGDGTRLSIL.

V is TRBV18 and J is TRBJ1-4; D may be TRBD1 (5 bases). The CDR3 is made up of 15 amino acids. Trimming took off 4 bases at V and 0 bases at J, with 9 bases between the two ends. The germline CDR1 and CDR2 sequences are KGHSH and LQKENI. This chain's CDR3 is CASSRRQSTNEKLFF. The CDR3 DNA sequence: TGTGCCAGCTCACGGCGACAGTCAACTAATGAAAAACTGTTTTTT.

V gene TRBV6-5 combines with J gene TRBJ2-4; the match to TRBD2 covers 7 bases. The germline gives CDR1 MNHEY, CDR2 SVGAGI. V shed 0 bases, J shed 6 bases, and the junction held 2 bases outside the gene matches. The CDR3 length is 14 residues. The CDR3 loop reads CASSYSGGGNIQYF. Written as DNA, the CDR3 is TGTGCCAGCAGTTACTCTGGCGGGGGAAACATTCAGTACTTC.

The V and J genes are TRBV29-1 and TRBJ2-1, with a tentative D call TRBD1 (5 bases). V lost 4 bases and J lost 3, with 10 bases in between. The germline V gene encodes CDR1 SQVTM and CDR2 ANQGSEA. The CDR3 consists of 13 residues. CDR3 nucleotides: TGCAGCGTTGGGAGACAGCTCTACAATGAGCAGTTCTTC. This gives the protein CSVGRQLYNEQFF.

In this sample, this clone turned up once. The DNA for the CDR3 is TGTGCCAGCAGTTTAATTAGGGGGACTGAAGCTTTCTTT. Its protein product is CASSLIRGTEAFF. The V call is TRBV12-3 or TRBV12-4, the J call TRBJ1-1, with a weak D call TRBD1 (6 bases). V was pared by 2 bases and J by 5 bases, with 9 bases between. The CDR3 is 13 amino acids.

The chain links TRBV18 to TRBJ2-1, with D possibly being TRBD2 (6 bases). The CDR3 totals 14 residues. The V end lost 6 bases, the J end lost 0 bases, and 9 bases lay between the germline ends. The V gene's germline CDR1 is KGHSH and CDR2 LQKENI. This chain's CDR3 is CASSREFSYNEQFF. For the CDR3, the DNA is TGTGCCAGCTCCCGGGAGTTCTCCTACAATGAGCAGTTCTTC.

This clone was counted once. The genes are TRBV19 and TRBJ1-1; the D is unclear. The CDR3 length is 15 residues. Trimming pared 5 bases from V and 0 bases from J, leaving 13 bases between. Germline V gives CDR1 LNHDA, CDR2 SQIVND (reference sequence). CDR3 residues: CASSLPGIMNTEAFF. The CDR3 coding sequence is TGTGCCAGTAGTTTACCCGGGATCATGAACACTGAAGCTTTCTTT.

V usage is TRBV18 and J usage is TRBJ1-1; a possible D gene is TRBD1 (5 bases). Germline CDR1 KGHSH, CDR2 LQKENI. V was shortened by 3 bases and J by 3 bases, with 14 bases between the two germline ends. This CDR3 spans 15 amino acids. CDR3 nucleotides: TGTGCCAGCTCACCGTTGGGGGGTTCGGACACTGAAGCTTTCTTT. Translation gives CASSPLGGSDTEAFF.

The chain has TRBV4-3 and TRBJ2-1; D ambiguous. Germline V gene data show CDR1 as LGHNA and CDR2 as YSLEER. Trimming took 2 bases from V and 2 from J, leaving 4 bases between them. This CDR3 is built from 13 residues. The CDR3 nucleotides read TGCGCCAGCAGCCAAACTGCCTACAATGAGCAGTTCTTC. Translation: CASSQTAYNEQFF.

The chain has TRBV19 and TRBJ1-6, with 7 positions matching TRBD1. The V gene's germline CDR1 is LNHDA and CDR2 SQIVND (reference sequence). J lost 6 bases, V lost 3 bases, and 2 bases had no gene match. CDR3 length equals 14 residues. CDR3 coding DNA: TGTGCCAGTAGTATGGACAGGTTTAATTCACCCCTCCACTTT. This encodes CASSMDRFNSPLHF.

The chain links TRBV3-1 (or the pseudogene TRBV3-2) to TRBJ2-3; a weak D match, TRBD1 (6 bases). The V gene lost 5 bases and the J gene lost 2 bases, with 14 bases spanning the gap. This CDR3 has 15 residues. Germline V gene lookup returns CDR1 LGHDT and CDR2 YNNKEL (reference sequence). The CDR3: CASSFHREDTDTQYF. CDR3 in DNA: TGTGCCAGCAGCTTTCACAGGGAAGACACAGATACGCAGTATTTT.

The chain has TRBV2 and TRBJ2-5; 13 bases align to TRBD2. Germline assignment: CDR1 SNHLY and CDR2 FYNNEI. The trim removed 3 bases at V and 4 bases at J, leaving 5 bases unmatched. The CDR3 runs to 16 residues. The CDR3 sequence is CASSETSGGRGETQYF. CDR3 sequence (DNA): TGTGCCAGCAGTGAGACTAGCGGGGGGAGGGGAGAGACCCAGTACTTC.

This rearrangement joins TRBV30 to TRBJ1-5; TRBD1 might be the D (5 bases). Trimming cost V 2 bases and J 4 bases, with 15 bases left between them. Per the germline V gene, CDR1 is GTSNPN and CDR2 is SVGIG (reference sequence). There are 15 residues in the CDR3. CDR3 DNA: TGTGCCTGGAGTCCATCTCTGGGGCTGAATCAGCCCCAGCATTTT. Translating it yields CAWSPSLGLNQPQHF.

This chain joins TRBV11-3 and TRBJ2-7, with D possibly TRBD2 on 5 matching bases. CDR1 and CDR2 (germline): SGHNT, YENEEA. V was clipped by 0 bases and J by 6 bases, with 15 bases between them. The CDR3 loop spans 15 amino acids. The CDR3, as DNA: TGTGCCAGCAGCTTAGACGGCGGGCCTAGGCGCGAGCAGTACTTC. Protein sequence: CASSLDGGPRREQYF.

This clone has only one observation. The CDR3 loop is CASSVEAAAYEQYF. CDR3 sequence (DNA): TGTGCCAGCAGCGTAGAAGCGGCAGCCTACGAGCAGTACTTC. This rearrangement joins TRBV9 to TRBJ2-7, with D tentatively TRBD2 (5 bases). Trimming pared 0 bases from V and 2 bases from J, leaving 9 bases between. The CDR3 runs 14 residues. Per the germline V gene, CDR1 is SGDLS and CDR2 is YYNGEE.

The chain couples TRBV12-3 or TRBV12-4 to TRBJ1-1; D uncertain. This CDR3 region has 13 residues. Between the trimmed V and J ends, which lost 3 bases and 1 base, there was a span of 6 bases. The CDR3 region is CASSFSSNTEAFF. The CDR3 nucleotides are TGTGCCAGCAGTTTTTCATCGAACACTGAAGCTTTCTTT.

V usage is TRBV7-2 and J usage is TRBJ2-7; TRBD2 agrees at 12 bases. This CDR3 is built from 18 residues. Germline V CDR1 and CDR2: SGHTA, FQGNSA. Trimming removed 3 bases from V and 2 bases from J; junction bases left unmatched: 11. The CDR3 coding sequence is TGTGCCAGCAGCTTTCGGACTAGCGGGACGCTTTCTACCTACGAGCAGTACTTC. Translated: CASSFRTSGTLSTYEQYF.

The gene calls are TRBV19 and TRBJ2-7; 12 nucleotides line up with TRBD2. Trimming took 1 base from V and 2 from J; bases not matched to a gene: 3. The CDR3 consists of 16 residues. Germline assignment: CDR1 LNHDA and CDR2 SQIVND (reference sequence). This CDR3 reads CASSIVTSGSPYEQYF. In DNA form, the CDR3 reads TGTGCCAGTAGTATAGTGACTAGCGGGAGTCCCTACGAGCAGTACTTC.

The chain couples TRBV5-5 to TRBJ2-1, with 12 nucleotides matching TRBD2. The ends lost 2 bases at V and 7 bases at J; junction bases unmatched: 4. CDR1 SGHKS and CDR2 YYEKEE come from the germline V gene (reference sequence). The CDR3 runs to 15 residues. DNA of the CDR3: TGTGCCAGCAGCTTTAGGACTAGCGGGATTAATGAGCAGTTCTTC. Translation: CASSFRTSGINEQFF.

This chain joins TRBV6-5 and TRBJ1-4; TRBD1 aligns across 8 bases. Germline V gene sequence: CDR1 MNHEY, CDR2 SVGAGI. The CDR3 covers 15 residues. J lost 3 bases, V lost 4 bases, and 4 bases had no gene match. CDR3 nucleotides: TGTGCCAGCAGTTTGACAGGGGTTGCTAATGAAAAACTGTTTTTT. Translating gives CASSLTGVANEKLFF.

This chain links TRBV7-6 with TRBJ2-7; 9 bases line up with TRBD2. Germline lookup yields CDR1 SGHVS and CDR2 FNYEAQ. V lost 8 bases and J lost 0; bases outside the gene matches: 8. The CDR3 is made up of 15 amino acids. The DNA for the CDR3 is TGTGCCAGCGTCGGAGTTAGCGGGAGCTCCTACGAGCAGTACTTC. As protein: CASVGVSGSSYEQYF.

The chain is built from TRBV24-1 and TRBJ2-1; 10 nucleotides line up with TRBD2. The CDR3 is 16 amino acids. Germline V CDR1 and CDR2: KGHDR, SFDVKD. The ends lost 1 base at V and 6 bases at J; junction bases unmatched: 5. The CDR3 protein is CATSDFPSGRGNEQFF. In DNA, the CDR3 is TGTGCCACCAGTGATTTCCCCAGCGGGAGGGGCAATGAGCAGTTCTTC.

This clone was seen ten or more times. The chain links TRBV10-3 to TRBJ1-3; D unresolved. CDR3 length equals 14 residues. Trimming stripped 3 bases from V and 5 bases from J, with 11 bases between. Per the germline V gene, CDR1 is ENHRY and CDR2 is SYGVKD. The CDR3: CAISEEGRRNTIYF. CDR3 sequence (DNA): TGTGCCATCAGTGAAGAGGGAAGGAGAAACACCATATATTTT.